This T cell receptor (beta chain) was identified in a study of cytomegalovirus exposure and HLA in healthy donors. Study observations and caveats: An Asian-associated ancestry cluster reportedly showed fewer N-insertions than the approximately 670-donor mean in a later analysis. Some V segments, including TRBV6-2 and TRBV6-3, were excluded as indistinguishable. HLA allele associations emerged for some 16,000 TCR beta sequences in a later analysis, at 0.05 false discovery rate.

To note about this clone: The antigen remains unidentified.

Donors consisted of healthy bone marrow donors. Germline V lookup: CDR1 SGHRS, CDR2 YFSETQ. The germline V and J ends were trimmed by 2 bases and 2 bases, with 10 bases remaining between them. The CDR3 consists of 15 residues. Both 60 Vbeta primers and 13 Jbeta primers went into the PCR. Sequencing used immunoSEQ multiplex PCR; TCRdb keeps in-frame clones, though not all of them. This table holds around 130,000 clones, roughly 79% found once. This chain uses TRBV5-1 with TRBJ2-2, with D uncertain. The sequence came from a woman between 18 and 30 years old in good health and CMV-seronegative. What was sequenced was PBMCs. CDR3 sequence: CASSLREPNTGELFF. The CDR3 nucleotides are TGCGCCAGCAGCTTAAGAGAACCCAACACCGGGGAGCTGTTTTTT.